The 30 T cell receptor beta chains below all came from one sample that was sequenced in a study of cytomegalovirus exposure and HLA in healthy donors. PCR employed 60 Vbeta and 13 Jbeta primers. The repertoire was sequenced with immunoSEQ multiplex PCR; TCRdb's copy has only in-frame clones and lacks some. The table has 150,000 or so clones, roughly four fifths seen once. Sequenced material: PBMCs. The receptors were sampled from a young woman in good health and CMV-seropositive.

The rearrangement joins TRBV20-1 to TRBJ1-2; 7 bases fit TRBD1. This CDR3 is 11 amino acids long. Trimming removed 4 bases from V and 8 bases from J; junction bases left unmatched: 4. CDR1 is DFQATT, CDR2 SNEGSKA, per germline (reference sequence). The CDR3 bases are TGCAGTGCTAAACAGGGGAAGGGCTACACCTTC. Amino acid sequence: CSAKQGKGYTF.

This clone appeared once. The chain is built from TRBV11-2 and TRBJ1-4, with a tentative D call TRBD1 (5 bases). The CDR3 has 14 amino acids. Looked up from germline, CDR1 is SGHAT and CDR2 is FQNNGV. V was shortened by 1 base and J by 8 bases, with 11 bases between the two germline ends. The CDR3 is CASSLGGGEEKLFF. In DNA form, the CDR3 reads TGTGCCAGCAGCTTAGGCGGGGGGGAGGAAAAACTGTTTTTT.

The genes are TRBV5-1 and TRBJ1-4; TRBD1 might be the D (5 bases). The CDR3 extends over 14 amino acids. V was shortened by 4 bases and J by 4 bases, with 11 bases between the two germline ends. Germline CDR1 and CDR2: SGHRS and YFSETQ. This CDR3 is CASSPDSRNEKLFF. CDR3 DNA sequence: TGCGCCAGCAGCCCAGACAGCCGTAATGAAAAACTGTTTTTT.

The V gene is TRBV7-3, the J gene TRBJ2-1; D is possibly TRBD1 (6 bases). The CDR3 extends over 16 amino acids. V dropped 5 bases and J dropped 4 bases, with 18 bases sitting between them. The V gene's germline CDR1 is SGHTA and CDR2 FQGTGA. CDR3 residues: CASSPQPGTLYNEQFF. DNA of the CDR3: TGTGCCAGCAGCCCGCAACCCGGGACACTATACAATGAGCAGTTCTTC.

CDR3 DNA: TGTGCCAGCAGTTACTCTCGGACAGGGGACCACGAGCAGTACTTC. Its protein product is CASSYSRTGDHEQYF. This sequence joins TRBV6-5 and TRBJ2-7; TRBD1 matches at 9 bases. There are 15 residues in the CDR3. The trim removed 0 bases at V and 5 bases at J, leaving 5 bases unmatched. Germline loops: CDR1 MNHEY, CDR2 SVGAGI.

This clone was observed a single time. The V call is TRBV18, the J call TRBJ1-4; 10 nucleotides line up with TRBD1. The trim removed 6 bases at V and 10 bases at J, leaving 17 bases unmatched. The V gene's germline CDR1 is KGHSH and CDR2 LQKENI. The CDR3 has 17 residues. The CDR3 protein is CASSPGQGFIGIGKLFF. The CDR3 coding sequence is TGTGCCAGCTCGCCGGGACAGGGGTTTATCGGTATAGGAAAACTGTTTTTT.

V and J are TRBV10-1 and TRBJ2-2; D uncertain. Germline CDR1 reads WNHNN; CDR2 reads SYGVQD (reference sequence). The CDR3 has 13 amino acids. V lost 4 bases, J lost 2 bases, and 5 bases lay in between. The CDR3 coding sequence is TGCGCCAGCAGTGCAAAAAACACCGGGGAGCTGTTTTTT. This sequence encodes CASSAKNTGELFF.

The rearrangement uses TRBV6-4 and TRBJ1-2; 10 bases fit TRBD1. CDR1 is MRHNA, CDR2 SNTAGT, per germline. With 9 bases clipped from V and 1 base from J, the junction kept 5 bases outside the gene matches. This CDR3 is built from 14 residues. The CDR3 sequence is CARGDRGLNYGYTF. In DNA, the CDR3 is TGTGCCAGAGGGGACAGGGGCCTTAACTATGGCTACACCTTC.

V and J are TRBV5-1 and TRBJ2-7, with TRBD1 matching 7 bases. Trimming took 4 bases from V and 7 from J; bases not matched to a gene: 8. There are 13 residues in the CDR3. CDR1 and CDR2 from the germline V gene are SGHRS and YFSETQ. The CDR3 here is CASSQTGLGEQYF. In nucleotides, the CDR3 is TGCGCCAGCAGCCAGACAGGGTTGGGGGAGCAGTACTTC.

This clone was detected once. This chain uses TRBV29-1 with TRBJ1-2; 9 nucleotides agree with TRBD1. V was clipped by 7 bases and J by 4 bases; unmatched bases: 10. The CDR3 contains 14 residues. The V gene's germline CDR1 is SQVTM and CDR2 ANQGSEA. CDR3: CSGGTGGAGYGYTF. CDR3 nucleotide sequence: TGCAGCGGGGGAACAGGGGGCGCCGGCTATGGCTACACCTTC.

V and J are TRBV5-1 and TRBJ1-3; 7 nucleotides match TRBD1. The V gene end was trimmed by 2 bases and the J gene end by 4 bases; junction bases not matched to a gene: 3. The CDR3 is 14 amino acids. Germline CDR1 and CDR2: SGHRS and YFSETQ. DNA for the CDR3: TGCGCCAGCAGCTTTGGGACAGACGGAAACACCATATATTTT. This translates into CASSFGTDGNTIYF.

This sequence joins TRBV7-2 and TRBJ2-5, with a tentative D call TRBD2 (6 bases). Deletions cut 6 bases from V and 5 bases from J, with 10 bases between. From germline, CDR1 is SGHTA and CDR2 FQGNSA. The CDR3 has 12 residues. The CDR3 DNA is TGTGCCAGCAGTTGGGACTTTGAGACCCAGTACTTC. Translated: CASSWDFETQYF. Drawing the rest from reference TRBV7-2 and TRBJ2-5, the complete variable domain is GAGVSQSPSNKVTEKGKDVELRCDPISGHTALYWYRQSLGQGLEFLIYFQGNSAPDKSGLPSDRFSAERTGGSVSTLTIQRTQQEDSAVYLCASSWDFETQYFGPGTRLLVL.

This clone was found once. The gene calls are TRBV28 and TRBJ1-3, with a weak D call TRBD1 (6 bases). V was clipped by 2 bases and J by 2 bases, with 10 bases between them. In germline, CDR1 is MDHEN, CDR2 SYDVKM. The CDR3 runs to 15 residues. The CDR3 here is CASSLPGQTGNTIYF. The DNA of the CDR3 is TGTGCCAGCAGTTTACCCGGACAGACTGGAAACACCATATATTTT.

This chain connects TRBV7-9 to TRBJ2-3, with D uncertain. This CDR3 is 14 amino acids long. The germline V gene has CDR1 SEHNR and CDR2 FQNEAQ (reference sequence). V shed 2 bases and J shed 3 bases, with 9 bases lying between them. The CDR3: CASSLYVATDTQYF. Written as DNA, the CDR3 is TGTGCCAGCAGCTTATACGTCGCGACAGATACGCAGTATTTT.

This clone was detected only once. The CDR3 bases are TGTGCCTGGAGTGTTAGGGGGACCTACGAGCAGTACTTC. It codes for CAWSVRGTYEQYF. The chain is built from TRBV30 and TRBJ2-5, with D possibly matching TRBD1 (6 bases). The J call is uncertain, as TRBJ2-7 better fits the DNA end. The CDR3 is made up of 13 amino acids. Per germline, CDR1 GTSNPN and CDR2 SVGIG (reference sequence).

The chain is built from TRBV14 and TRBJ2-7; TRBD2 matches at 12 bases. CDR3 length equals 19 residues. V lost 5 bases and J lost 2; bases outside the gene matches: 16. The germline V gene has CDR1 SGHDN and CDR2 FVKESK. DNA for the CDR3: TGTGCCAGCAGCAAGAACATCAGACTAGCGGGGGATATAACCTACGAGCAGTACTTC. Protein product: CASSKNIRLAGDITYEQYF.

The DNA of the CDR3 is TGCGCCAGCAGCCACCCTTTGGCGGGACAGGGCTTCCCCCTCCACTTT. This codes for CASSHPLAGQGFPLHF. This sequence joins TRBV4-1 and TRBJ1-6; 9 bases are shared with TRBD1. V dropped 3 bases and J dropped 13; count of bases not matched to a gene: 13. The germline V gene has CDR1 MGHRA and CDR2 YSYEKL. The CDR3 sequence is 16 residues long.

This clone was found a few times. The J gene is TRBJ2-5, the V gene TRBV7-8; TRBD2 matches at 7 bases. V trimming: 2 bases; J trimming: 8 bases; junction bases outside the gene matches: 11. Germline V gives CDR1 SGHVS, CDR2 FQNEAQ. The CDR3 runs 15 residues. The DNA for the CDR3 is TGTGCCAGCAGCTTACATAGCGGGTCTGGGGAAACCCAGTACTTC. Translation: CASSLHSGSGETQYF.

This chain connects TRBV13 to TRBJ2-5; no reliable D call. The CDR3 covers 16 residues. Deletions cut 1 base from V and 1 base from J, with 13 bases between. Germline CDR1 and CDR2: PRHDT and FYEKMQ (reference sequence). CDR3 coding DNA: TGTGCCAGCAGCTTAGTGGCGGAGACTTCCCAAGAGACCCAGTACTTC. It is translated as CASSLVAETSQETQYF.

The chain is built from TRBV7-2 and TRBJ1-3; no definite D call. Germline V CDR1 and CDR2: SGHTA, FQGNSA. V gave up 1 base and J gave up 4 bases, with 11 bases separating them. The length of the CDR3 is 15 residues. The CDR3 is CASSLVVGEGNTIYF. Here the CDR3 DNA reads TGTGCCAGCAGCTTAGTCGTCGGAGAGGGAAACACCATATATTTT.

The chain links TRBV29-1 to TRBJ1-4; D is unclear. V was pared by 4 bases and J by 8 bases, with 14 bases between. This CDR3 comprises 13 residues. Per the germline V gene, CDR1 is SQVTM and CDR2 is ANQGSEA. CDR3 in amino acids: CSVVSRGGEKLFF. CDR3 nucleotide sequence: TGCAGCGTTGTTTCCCGGGGAGGGGAAAAACTGTTTTTT.

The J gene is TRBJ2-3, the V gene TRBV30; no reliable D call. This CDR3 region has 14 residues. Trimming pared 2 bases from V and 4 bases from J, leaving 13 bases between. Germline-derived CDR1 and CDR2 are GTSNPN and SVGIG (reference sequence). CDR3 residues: CAWSPLRLADTQYF. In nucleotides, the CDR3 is TGTGCCTGGAGTCCACTGAGGTTAGCAGATACGCAGTATTTT.

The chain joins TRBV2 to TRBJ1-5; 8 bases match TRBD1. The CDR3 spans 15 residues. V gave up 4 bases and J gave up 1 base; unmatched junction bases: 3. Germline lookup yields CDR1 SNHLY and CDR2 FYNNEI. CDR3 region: CASSVGQASNQPQHF. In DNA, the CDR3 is TGTGCCAGCAGTGTGGGACAGGCAAGCAATCAGCCCCAGCATTTT.

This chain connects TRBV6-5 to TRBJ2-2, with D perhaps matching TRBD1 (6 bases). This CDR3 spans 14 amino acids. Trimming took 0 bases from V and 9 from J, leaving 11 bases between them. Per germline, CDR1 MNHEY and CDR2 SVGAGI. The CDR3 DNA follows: TGTGCCAGCAGTTACTCCCGCCGGGACAGGGAGCTGTTTTTT. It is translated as CASSYSRRDRELFF.

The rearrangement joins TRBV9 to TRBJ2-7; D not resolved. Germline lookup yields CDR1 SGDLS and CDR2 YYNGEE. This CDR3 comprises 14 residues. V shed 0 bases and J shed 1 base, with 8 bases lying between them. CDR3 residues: CASSVGRGSYEQYF. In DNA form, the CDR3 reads TGTGCCAGCAGCGTAGGGCGAGGATCCTACGAGCAGTACTTC.

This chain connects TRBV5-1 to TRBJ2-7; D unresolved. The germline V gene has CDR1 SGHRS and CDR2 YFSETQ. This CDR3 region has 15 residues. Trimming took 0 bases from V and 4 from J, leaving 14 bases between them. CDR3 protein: CASSLGFGPRYEQYF. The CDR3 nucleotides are TGCGCCAGCAGCTTGGGTTTTGGGCCCCGGTACGAGCAGTACTTC.

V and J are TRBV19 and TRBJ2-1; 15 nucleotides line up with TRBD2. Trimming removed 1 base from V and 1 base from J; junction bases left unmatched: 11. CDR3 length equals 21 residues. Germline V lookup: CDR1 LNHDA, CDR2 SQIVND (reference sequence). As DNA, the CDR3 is TGTGCCAGTAGTATAGGTTTTGGGGGACTAGCGGGGGGAAAATCCTACAATGAGCAGTTCTTC. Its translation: CASSIGFGGLAGGKSYNEQFF.

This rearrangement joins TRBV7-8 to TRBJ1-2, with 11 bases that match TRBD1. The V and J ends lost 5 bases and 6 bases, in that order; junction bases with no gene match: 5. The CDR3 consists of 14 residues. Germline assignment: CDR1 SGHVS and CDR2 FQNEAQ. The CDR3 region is CASSMRTGGDGYTF. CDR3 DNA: TGTGCCAGCAGCATGAGGACAGGGGGCGATGGCTACACCTTC.

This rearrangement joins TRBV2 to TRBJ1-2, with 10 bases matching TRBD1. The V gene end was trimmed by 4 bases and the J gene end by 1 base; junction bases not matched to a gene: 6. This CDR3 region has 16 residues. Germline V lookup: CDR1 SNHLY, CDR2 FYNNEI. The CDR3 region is CASSGGQGNFNYGYTF. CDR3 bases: TGTGCCAGCAGTGGGGGACAGGGGAACTTTAACTATGGCTACACCTTC. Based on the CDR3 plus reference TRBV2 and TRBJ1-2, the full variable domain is EPEVTQTPSHQVTQMGQEVILRCVPISNHLYFYWYRQILGQKVEFLVSFYNNEISEKSEIFDDQFSVERPDGSNFTLKIRSTKLEDSAMYFCASSGGQGNFNYGYTFGSGTRLTVV.

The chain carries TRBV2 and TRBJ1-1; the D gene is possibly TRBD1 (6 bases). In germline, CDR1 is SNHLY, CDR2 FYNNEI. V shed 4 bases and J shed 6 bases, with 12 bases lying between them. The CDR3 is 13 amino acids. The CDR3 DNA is TGTGCCAGCAGTGTGCGGGGGGGCCCTGAAGCTTTCTTT. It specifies CASSVRGGPEAFF.